Listed below are T cell receptor beta chains from one sample, sequenced in a study of shared clonotypes between healthy human individuals. Measured with immunoSEQ multiplex PCR; TCRdb has only the in-frame clones, and not every one. Counted here are roughly 2.1 million clones, about 93% occurring once; the ten biggest clones make up more than 1.5%. The sequenced sample consisted of naive CD8+ T cells from PBMCs. All receptors come from a man younger than 30 in good health. Some clones in this sample may be carry-over from other donors' samples. Both conserved end residues are part of each CDR3. D genes are given only for firm matches. Some rows have no size entry. The others give once, few or many, or a class for an expanded clone.

size,D,J,length,V,CDR3,DNA
NA,TRBD2,TRBJ2-1,15,TRBV19,CASTPGLAAYNEQFF,TGTGCCAGTACCCCAGGCCTAGCGGCCTACAATGAGCAGTTCTTC
NA,TRBD1,TRBJ1-1,13,TRBV7-3,CASSQGGNTEAFF,TGTGCCAGCAGTCAGGGGGGGAACACTGAAGCTTTCTTT
NA,TRBD2,TRBJ2-2,16,TRBV27,CASSSRLAGVTGELFF,TGTGCCAGCAGTTCGAGGCTAGCGGGAGTCACCGGGGAGCTGTTTTTT
few,NA,TRBJ1-2,14,TRBV6-5,CASSYSGGNYGYTF,TGTGCCAGCAGTTACTCAGGGGGTAACTATGGCTACACCTTC
NA,NA,TRBJ2-7,13,TRBV7-9,CASSSQTVDEQYF,TGTGCCAGCAGCTCCCAGACGGTGGACGAGCAGTACTTC
NA,NA,TRBJ1-5,18,TRBV14,CASSLKEPALDSNQPQHF,TGTGCCAGCAGCCTTAAAGAACCGGCACTAGATAGCAATCAGCCCCAGCATTTT
NA,NA,TRBJ1-6,16,TRBV7-9,CASSSTDGPYNSPLHF,TGTGCCAGCAGCTCCACGGACGGACCCTATAATTCACCCCTCCACTTT
NA,NA,TRBJ2-7,15,TRBV6-1,CASSVGVPGTYEQYF,TGTGCCAGCAGTGTCGGGGTCCCGGGGACCTACGAGCAGTACTTC
NA,TRBD1,TRBJ2-7,17,TRBV28,CASSLRAQGVRSYEQYF,TGTGCCAGCAGTTTAAGGGCTCAGGGGGTTAGGTCCTACGAGCAGTACTTC
once,TRBD1,TRBJ2-4,18,TRBV7-9,CASSSRDSNHLAKNIQYF,TGTGCCAGCAGCAGCCGGGACAGCAACCATCTAGCCAAAAACATTCAGTACTTC
once,NA,TRBJ2-7,11,TRBV28,CASGGGYEQYF,TGTGCCAGCGGCGGAGGCTACGAGCAGTACTTC
NA,NA,TRBJ2-7,13,TRBV19,CASSIGDRMDQYF,TGTGCCAGTAGTATAGGGGACCGCATGGACCAGTACTTC
NA,TRBD1,TRBJ1-3,15,TRBV19,CASWDRGFSGNTIYF,TGTGCCAGTTGGGACAGGGGTTTTTCTGGAAACACCATATATTTT
NA,NA,TRBJ2-7,11,TRBV5-5,CASSLTLEQYF,TGTGCCAGCAGCTTAACCCTTGAGCAGTACTTC
NA,TRBD1,TRBJ2-1,15,TRBV19,CASMRTGGNYNEQFF,TGTGCCAGTATGAGGACAGGGGGTAACTACAATGAGCAGTTCTTC
NA,NA,TRBJ1-1,14,TRBV28,CASSLVGGDGEAFF,TGTGCCAGCAGTTTGGTGGGAGGGGACGGTGAAGCTTTCTTT
once,NA,TRBJ2-3,14,TRBV9,CASSAGYLDDTQYF,TGTGCCAGCAGCGCCGGTTATTTAGATGATACGCAGTATTTT
once,NA,TRBJ2-3,15,TRBV9,CASSERFRGADTQYF,TGTGCCAGCAGCGAGAGATTCCGGGGTGCAGATACGCAGTATTTT
NA,TRBD1,TRBJ2-7,15,TRBV11-2,CASSAYPGGPLEQYF,TGTGCCAGCAGCGCATACCCAGGGGGCCCCCTCGAGCAGTACTTC
NA,TRBD2,TRBJ2-5,15,TRBV7-9,CASSWLMGGQETQYF,TGTGCCAGCAGCTGGCTAATGGGAGGGCAAGAGACCCAGTACTTC
NA,TRBD2,TRBJ2-5,16,TRBV5-1,CASSVLQREGMETQYF,TGCGCCAGCAGCGTACTCCAGCGGGAGGGAATGGAGACCCAGTACTTC
NA,TRBD1,TRBJ2-2,16,TRBV7-9,CASSLTGGTNTGELFF,TGTGCCAGCAGCTTAACAGGGGGCACGAACACCGGGGAGCTGTTTTTT
NA,TRBD2,TRBJ2-1,17,TRBV11-2,CASSFPRTSVDVDEQFF,TGTGCCAGCAGCTTCCCCCGGACTAGCGTCGATGTCGATGAGCAGTTCTTC
NA,NA,TRBJ2-3,16,TRBV7-9,CASSSSIADTTDTQYF,TGTGCCAGCAGCTCCAGTATAGCGGATACCACAGATACGCAGTATTTT
NA,NA,TRBJ1-1,11,TRBV30,CAWKWGTEAFF,TGTGCCTGGAAATGGGGCACTGAAGCTTTCTTT
NA,NA,TRBJ2-1,12,TRBV30,CAWSVANNEQFF,TGTGCCTGGAGTGTAGCGAACAATGAGCAGTTCTTC
NA,TRBD2,TRBJ2-1,17,TRBV7-9,CASSLAPSGSSYNEQFF,TGTGCCAGCAGCTTAGCGCCGAGCGGGAGCTCCTACAATGAGCAGTTCTTC
NA,NA,TRBJ1-4,14,TRBV19,CASSIPGYLEKLFF,TGTGCCAGTAGTATCCCAGGGTATTTGGAAAAACTGTTTTTT
NA,NA,TRBJ1-2,17,TRBV13,CASSLGRGRVGNYGYTF,TGTGCCAGCAGCTTAGGACGGGGCAGGGTAGGAAACTATGGCTACACCTTC
NA,TRBD1,TRBJ2-7,18,TRBV14,CASSQPGQASPLVNEQYF,TGTGCCAGCAGCCAACCAGGACAGGCCTCGCCGCTAGTGAACGAGCAGTACTTC
NA,TRBD2,TRBJ2-5,17,TRBV16,CASSQVPLAGVDGTQYF,TGTGCCAGCAGCCAAGTTCCACTAGCGGGAGTCGACGGGACCCAGTACTTC
NA,NA,TRBJ2-3,16,TRBV9,CASSRHAGSGTDTQYF,TGTGCCAGCAGCCGACACGCAGGGAGCGGCACAGATACGCAGTATTTT
NA,NA,TRBJ1-3,16,TRBV9,CASSVDTGSSGNTIYF,TGTGCCAGCAGCGTAGACACAGGGAGCTCTGGAAACACCATATATTTT
NA,TRBD1,TRBJ2-1,13,TRBV30,CACRDRGHNEQFF,TGTGCCTGCCGGGACAGGGGCCACAATGAGCAGTTCTTC
NA,NA,TRBJ1-3,15,TRBV7-2,CASRSRTENPNTIYF,TGTGCCAGCAGATCGCGGACAGAGAACCCCAACACCATATATTTT
NA,NA,TRBJ1-2,15,TRBV27,CASSVGSGWTDGYTF,TGTGCCAGCAGTGTGGGGTCAGGGTGGACGGATGGCTACACCTTC
NA,TRBD1,TRBJ1-1,15,TRBV11-2,CASSTRDRVGSEAFF,TGTGCCAGCAGCACCCGGGACAGGGTTGGCTCTGAAGCTTTCTTT
NA,NA,TRBJ2-5,18,TRBV21-1,CASSKGGRQSSRQETQYF,TGTGCCAGCAGCAAAGGTGGACGACAGTCCAGTCGTCAAGAGACCCAGTACTTC
few,TRBD1,TRBJ2-1,14,TRBV27,CASSLGQGHNEQFF,TGTGCCAGCAGTTTGGGACAGGGCCACAATGAGCAGTTCTTC
NA,NA,TRBJ1-1,15,TRBV7-6,CASSLVDGVHTEAFF,TGTGCCAGCAGCTTAGTGGACGGAGTACACACTGAAGCTTTCTTT
once,TRBD2,TRBJ2-5,15,TRBV7-2,CASSLGAGGGETQYF,TGTGCCAGCAGCTTAGGAGCGGGAGGCGGGGAGACCCAGTACTTC
NA,TRBD2,TRBJ2-1,16,TRBV4-3,CASSQESSGNTNEQFF,TGCGCCAGCAGCCAAGAATCTAGCGGGAACACCAATGAGCAGTTCTTC
NA,NA,TRBJ2-7,14,TRBV5-1,CASRRTGNGHEQYF,TGCGCCAGCAGGCGCACAGGGAATGGCCACGAGCAGTACTTC
NA,NA,TRBJ2-3,15,TRBV5-8,CASSLVGFPTDTQYF,TGTGCCAGCAGCTTGGTGGGGTTCCCCACAGATACGCAGTATTTT
NA,NA,TRBJ2-2,15,TRBV7-9,CASSLQSDRTGELFF,TGTGCCAGCAGCCTACAATCCGACAGAACCGGGGAGCTGTTTTTT
NA,TRBD2,TRBJ2-7,14,TRBV6-5,CASSGRAGSYEQYF,TGTGCCAGCTCGGGGAGGGCCGGATCTTACGAGCAGTACTTC
NA,NA,TRBJ2-4,15,TRBV4-1,CASSQYREAKNIQYF,TGCGCCAGCAGCCAATACAGAGAGGCCAAAAACATTCAGTACTTC
NA,NA,TRBJ2-3,13,TRBV5-4,CASSLRPTDTQYF,TGTGCCAGCAGCTTGAGGCCCACAGATACGCAGTATTTT
NA,NA,TRBJ1-2,16,TRBV27,CASSLSMGVLNYGYTF,TGTGCCAGCAGTTTATCGATGGGGGTCCTCAACTATGGCTACACCTTC
NA,NA,TRBJ2-2,16,TRBV19,CASSILSLTNTGELFF,TGTGCCAGTAGTATACTGTCGCTTACGAACACCGGGGAGCTGTTTTTT
NA,TRBD2,TRBJ2-6,17,TRBV4-1,CASGGLAVISGANVLTF,TGCGCCAGCGGAGGACTAGCGGTGATCTCTGGGGCCAACGTCCTGACTTTC
NA,NA,TRBJ2-3,15,TRBV10-3,CAVPTDITSTDTQYF,TGTGCCGTACCGACAGACATTACTAGCACAGATACGCAGTATTTT
once,TRBD1,TRBJ2-7,15,TRBV9,CASSVGQGAAYEQYF,TGTGCCAGCAGCGTAGGCCAGGGGGCGGCCTACGAGCAGTACTTC
NA,NA,TRBJ2-2,15,TRBV9,CASSVVPADTGELFF,TGTGCCAGCAGCGTAGTTCCGGCAGACACCGGGGAGCTGTTTTTT
once,NA,TRBJ2-7,11,TRBV7-9,CASSPGSEQYF,TGTGCCAGCAGCCCTGGGTCCGAGCAGTACTTC
NA,NA,TRBJ2-2,17,TRBV6-1,CASSALDFWGTTGELFF,TGTGCCAGCAGTGCTTTGGACTTTTGGGGGACCACCGGGGAGCTGTTTTTT
NA,NA,TRBJ1-5,9,TRBV6-5,CASGQPQHF,TGTGCATCAGGTCAGCCCCAGCATTTT
NA,TRBD1,TRBJ2-2,15,TRBV19,CATRNGQGITGELFF,TGTGCCACTCGTAACGGACAGGGGATAACCGGGGAGCTGTTTTTT
NA,NA,TRBJ1-4,15,TRBV9,CASSVGQFGNEKLFF,TGTGCCAGCAGCGTAGGACAGTTTGGAAATGAAAAACTGTTTTTT